This T cell receptor beta chain was identified during a study of blood T cell repertoires in COVID-19. V was shortened by 4 bases and J by 1 base, with 12 bases between the two germline ends. The CDR3 sequence is 15 residues long. The germline CDR1 and CDR2 sequences are ENHRY and SYGVKD. In the authors' workflow: Using reference gene primer amplification, nucleated cell counts were estimated. Profiling relied on immunoSEQ multiplex PCR, and the TCRdb table lists in-frame clones only, not all of them. The V and J calls and the clone size are those of that table, but D and trimming were determined from the DNA. The table has 150,000 to 250,000 clones, around 79% seen once. During active infection, Seattle patients enrolled and were then monitored through disease.

This receptor was identified in a woman aged 40 to 50 with COVID-19, enrolled during active disease. The rearrangement joins TRBV10-3 to TRBJ2-3, with D maybe TRBD2 (6 bases). Input material: peripheral blood. The CDR3 nucleotides are TGTGCCATCAGTGTGGGTAGCGGCGGCACAGATACGCAGTATTTT. This gives the protein CAISVGSGGTDTQYF.